Presented here are 7 T cell receptor beta chains from one specimen sequenced in a study of a mutant IDH1 vaccine in newly diagnosed glioma. Time point indicated: baseline, week 1 (first vaccination visit). Described treatment: pre-vaccination baseline after standard-of-care therapy. Generated by immunoSEQ multiplex PCR, the TCRdb table keeps only in-frame clones and is missing some. The table includes about 98,000 clones, 80% to 90% detected once. Sequenced here: PBMCs, sampled from a glioma patient treated with radiotherapy, temozolomide or both. The origin of the receptors is a woman aged 45-59 years with glioma.

V gene TRBV27 combines with J gene TRBJ2-5; D is unclear. Germline V gene lookup returns CDR1 MNHEY and CDR2 SMNVEV (reference sequence). The ends were cut back, 3 bases at V and 4 bases at J, with 9 bases in the middle. CDR3 length: 13 residues. CDR3 nucleotide sequence: TGTGCCAGCAGTTTCTCTGTTAGAGAGACCCAGTACTTC. Protein sequence: CASSFSVRETQYF.

V and J are TRBV11-2 and TRBJ2-1; D ambiguous. Trimming removed 1 base from V and 3 bases from J, with 7 bases in between. The CDR3 has 14 residues. The germline CDR1 and CDR2 sequences are SGHAT and FQNNGV. The DNA for the CDR3 is TGTGCCAGCAGCTTAGTGCTAAGCTACAATGAGCAGTTCTTC. It encodes CASSLVLSYNEQFF.

Only one count was recorded for this clone. V is TRBV10-3 and J is TRBJ2-7; 12 nucleotides match TRBD2. Germline CDR1 reads ENHRY; CDR2 reads SYGVKD. This CDR3 is built from 15 residues. V shed 11 bases and J 5 bases; nucleotides not matched to a gene: 13. The CDR3 region is CASSGTSGRYHEQYF. CDR3 sequence (DNA): TGTGCCTCCTCCGGGACTAGCGGGCGCTACCACGAGCAGTACTTC.

This clone was observed once. The CDR3 reads CASSFRLATDTQYF. CDR3 nucleotide sequence: TGCGCCAGCAGCTTTAGACTAGCGACAGATACGCAGTATTTT. The J gene is TRBJ2-3, the V gene TRBV5-1; 8 bases agree with TRBD2. Germline-derived CDR1 and CDR2 are SGHRS and YFSETQ. V was pared by 2 bases and J by 3 bases, with 2 bases of the junction left unmatched. This CDR3 has 14 amino acids.

This chain uses TRBV9 with TRBJ2-1; 7 bases map to TRBD2. The CDR3 loop spans 15 amino acids. Trimming cost V 0 bases and J 4 bases; bases outside gene matches: 4. The V gene's germline CDR1 is SGDLS and CDR2 YYNGEE. CDR3: CASSVEAGVYNEQFF. The CDR3 coding sequence is TGTGCCAGCAGCGTAGAGGCGGGAGTTTACAATGAGCAGTTCTTC. Full variable domain (missing parts from reference TRBV9 and TRBJ2-1): DSGVTQTPKHLITATGQRVTLRCSPRSGDLSVYWYQQSLDQGLQFLIQYYNGEERAKGNILERFSAQQFPDLHSELNLSSLELGDSALYFCASSVEAGVYNEQFFGPGTRLTVL.

This chain uses TRBV2 with TRBJ2-3; D uncertain. The CDR3 consists of 13 residues. With 6 bases removed from V and 2 bases from J, the gap between germline ends came to 9 bases. The germline CDR1 and CDR2 sequences are SNHLY and FYNNEI. CDR3 protein: CASSAQPTDTQYF. As DNA, the CDR3 is TGTGCCAGCAGCGCCCAACCCACAGATACGCAGTATTTT.

As for this clone: The germline gene is not matched at one end of the junction; a read error may be the cause. The same CDR3 can be traced to other DNA sequences in this sample. This chain joins TRBV10-1 and TRBJ2-2; tentative D call: TRBD1 (6 bases). The CDR3 consists of 15 residues. Germline lookup yields CDR1 WNHNN and CDR2 SYGVQD (reference sequence). The CDR3 bases are TGCGCCAGTAGTGTGGGACAATCGAACACCGGGGAGCTGTTTTTT. Protein sequence: CASSVGQSNTGELFF.